This TCR beta chain was retrieved from a study of immune cell composition in non-small cell lung cancer. The overall study: Most cases were lung adenocarcinoma or squamous cell carcinoma. Study-wide results and limits: Adenocarcinomas with higher top tumour-associated clone frequency had more reactive TILs.

Clones were read by immunoSEQ multiplex PCR, and TCRdb kept only the in-frame ones, dropping some. Found here are 1,500 to 2,000 clones, approximately 81% of them singletons; the top ten hold about 10%. V dropped 7 bases and J dropped 1 base, with 10 bases sitting between them. The CDR3 extends over 13 amino acids. The germline V gene encodes CDR1 MNHNS and CDR2 SASEGT. Normal lung sampling was at least 3 cm from the tumour, as distant as possible. This clone is labeled large (0.1 to 1%). Antigen: not known. The material sequenced was non-adjacent lung tissue. The TCR originated in a human donor with non-small cell lung cancer. This chain connects TRBV6-1 to TRBJ1-1; D might be TRBD1 (6 bases). CDR3 sequence reads: CASTLDRNTEAFF. The CDR3 region has the DNA TGTGCCAGCACCCTGGACAGGAACACTGAAGCTTTCTTT.